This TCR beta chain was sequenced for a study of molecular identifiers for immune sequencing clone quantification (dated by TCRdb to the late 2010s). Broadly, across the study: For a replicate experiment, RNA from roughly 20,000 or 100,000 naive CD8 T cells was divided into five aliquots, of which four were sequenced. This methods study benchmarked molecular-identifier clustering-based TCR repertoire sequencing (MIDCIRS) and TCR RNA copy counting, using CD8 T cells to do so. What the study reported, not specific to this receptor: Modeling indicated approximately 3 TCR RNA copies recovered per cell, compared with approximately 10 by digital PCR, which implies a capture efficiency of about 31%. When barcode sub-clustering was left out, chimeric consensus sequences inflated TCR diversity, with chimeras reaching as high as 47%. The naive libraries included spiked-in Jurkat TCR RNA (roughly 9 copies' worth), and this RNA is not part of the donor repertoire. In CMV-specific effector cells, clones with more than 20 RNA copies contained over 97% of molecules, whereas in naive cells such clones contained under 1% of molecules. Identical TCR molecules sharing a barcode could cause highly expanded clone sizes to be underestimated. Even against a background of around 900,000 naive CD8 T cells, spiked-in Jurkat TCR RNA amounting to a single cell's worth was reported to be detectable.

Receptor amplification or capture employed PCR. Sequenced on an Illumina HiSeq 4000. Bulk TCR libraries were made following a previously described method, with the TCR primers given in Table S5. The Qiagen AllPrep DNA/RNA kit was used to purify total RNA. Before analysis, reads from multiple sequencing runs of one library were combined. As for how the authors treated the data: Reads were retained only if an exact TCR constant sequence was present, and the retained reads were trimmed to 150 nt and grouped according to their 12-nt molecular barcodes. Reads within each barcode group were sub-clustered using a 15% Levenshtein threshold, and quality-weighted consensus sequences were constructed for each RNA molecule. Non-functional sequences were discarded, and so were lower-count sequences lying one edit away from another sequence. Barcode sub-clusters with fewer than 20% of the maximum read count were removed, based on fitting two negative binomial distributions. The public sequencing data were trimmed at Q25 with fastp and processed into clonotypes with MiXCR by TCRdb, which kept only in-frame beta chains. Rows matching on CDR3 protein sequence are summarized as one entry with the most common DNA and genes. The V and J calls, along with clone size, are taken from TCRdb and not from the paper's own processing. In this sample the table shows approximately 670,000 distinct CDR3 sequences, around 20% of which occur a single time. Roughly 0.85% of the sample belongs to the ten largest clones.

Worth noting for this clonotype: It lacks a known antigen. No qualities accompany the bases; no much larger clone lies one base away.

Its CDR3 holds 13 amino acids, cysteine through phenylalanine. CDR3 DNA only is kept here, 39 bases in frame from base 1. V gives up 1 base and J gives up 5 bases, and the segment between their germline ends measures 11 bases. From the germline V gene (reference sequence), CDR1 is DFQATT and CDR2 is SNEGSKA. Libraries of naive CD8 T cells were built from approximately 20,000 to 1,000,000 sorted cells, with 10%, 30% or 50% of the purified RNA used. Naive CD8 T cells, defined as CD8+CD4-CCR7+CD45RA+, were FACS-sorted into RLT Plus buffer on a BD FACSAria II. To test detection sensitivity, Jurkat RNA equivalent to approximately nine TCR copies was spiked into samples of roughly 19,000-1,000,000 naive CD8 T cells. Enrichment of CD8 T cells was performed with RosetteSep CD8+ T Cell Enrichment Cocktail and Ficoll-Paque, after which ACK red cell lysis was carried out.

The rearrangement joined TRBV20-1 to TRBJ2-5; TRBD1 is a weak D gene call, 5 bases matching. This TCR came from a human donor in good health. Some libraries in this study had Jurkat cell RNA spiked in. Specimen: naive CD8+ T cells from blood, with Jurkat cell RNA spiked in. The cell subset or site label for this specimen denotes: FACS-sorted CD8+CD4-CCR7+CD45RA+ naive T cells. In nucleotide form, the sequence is TGCAGTGCTAGAGGGGGCTCGAGGGAGACCCAGTACTTC. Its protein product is CSARGGSRETQYF.